The 10 T cell receptor beta chains below were found in one sample sequenced in a study of control samples from healthy donors and cancer patients. The repertoire was sequenced with immunoSEQ multiplex PCR; TCRdb's copy has only in-frame clones and lacks some. The sample holds some 150,000 clones; 85% to 95% are singletons and the top ten take around 2.2%. The specimen sequenced was blood. Every receptor here comes from a man in his forties or fifties in good health.

This clone was counted a single time. In the same sample, other DNA sequences code for this CDR3. The chain recombines TRBV19 with TRBJ2-5; D unclear. The CDR3 is 12 amino acids. V dropped 1 base and J dropped 1 base, with 1 base sitting between them. Germline CDR1 and CDR2: LNHDA and SQIVND (reference sequence). Here the CDR3 DNA reads TGTGCCAGTAGTATAGCCCAAGAGACCCAGTACTTC. The encoded protein is CASSIAQETQYF.

The chain recombines TRBV7-3 with TRBJ2-1; TRBD2 agrees at 8 bases. The CDR3 spans 16 residues. The V and J ends lost 5 bases and 4 bases, in that order; junction bases with no gene match: 10. CDR1 is SGHTA, CDR2 FQGTGA, per germline. In DNA form, the CDR3 reads TGTGCCAGCAGCCCCCTCGGGAGCGGGAGTTACAATGAGCAGTTCTTC. The encoded protein is CASSPLGSGSYNEQFF.

The V call is TRBV2, the J call TRBJ2-7, with TRBD1 matching over 9 bases. The CDR3 is 15 residues long. Germline-derived CDR1 and CDR2 are SNHLY and FYNNEI. V trimming: 4 bases; J trimming: 4 bases; junction bases outside the gene matches: 8. The CDR3 nucleotides are TGTGCCAGCAGTGCAGAGACAGGGGGTGTATACGAGCAGTACTTC. Amino acids: CASSAETGGVYEQYF.

J is TRBJ1-2 and V is TRBV2, with D possibly being TRBD1 (5 bases). The V end lost 7 bases, the J end lost 8 bases, and 17 bases lay between the germline ends. Germline CDR1 SNHLY, CDR2 FYNNEI. CDR3 length: 13 amino acids. The CDR3 spells CASIGVPGEGYTF. The CDR3 nucleotides read TGTGCCAGCATAGGTGTGCCGGGGGAAGGCTACACCTTC. The complete variable domain, with remaining parts taken from reference TRBV2 and TRBJ1-2, reads EPEVTQTPSHQVTQMGQEVILRCVPISNHLYFYWYRQILGQKVEFLVSFYNNEISEKSEIFDDQFSVERPDGSNFTLKIRSTKLEDSAMYFCASIGVPGEGYTFGSGTRLTVV.

CDR3 in DNA: TGTGCCAGCAGCTCGTACACAGAGGCTAATGAAAAACTGTTTTTT. It codes for CASSSYTEANEKLFF. This chain connects TRBV7-3 to TRBJ1-4, with unresolved D. The germline V gene has CDR1 SGHTA and CDR2 FQGTGA. V was clipped by 4 bases and J by 3 bases, with 12 bases between them. This CDR3 is built from 15 residues. Full variable domain (remainder filled in from reference TRBV7-3 and TRBJ1-4): GAGVSQTPSNKVTEKGKYVELRCDPISGHTALYWYRQSLGQGPEFLIYFQGTGAADDSGLPNDRFFAVRPEGSVSTLKIQRTERGDSAVYLCASSSYTEANEKLFFGSGTQLSVL.

The chain joins TRBV2 to TRBJ2-5; 10 bases fit TRBD2. The CDR3 contains 15 residues. Unmatched junction bases numbered 9, after V lost 6 bases and J lost 5 bases. The germline V gene has CDR1 SNHLY and CDR2 FYNNEI. As DNA, the CDR3 is TGTGCCAGCAGCCCTCTAGCGGGAGATGGTGAGACCCAGTACTTC. Translation gives CASSPLAGDGETQYF.

The chain combines TRBV12-3 or TRBV12-4 with TRBJ1-2, with 9 nucleotides matching TRBD1. The CDR3 has 13 amino acids. V shed 7 bases, J shed 5 bases, and the junction held 5 bases outside the gene matches. CDR3 sequence: CASNTGGGYGYTF. DNA of the CDR3: TGTGCCAGCAACACAGGGGGCGGGTATGGCTACACCTTC.

The chain has TRBV19 and TRBJ2-1; 10 positions match TRBD2. Germline lookup yields CDR1 LNHDA and CDR2 SQIVND (reference sequence). The ends lost 8 bases at V and 3 bases at J; junction bases unmatched: 10. CDR3 size: 16 residues. CDR3: CASSLRTSGDYNEQFF. The CDR3 DNA is TGTGCCAGTTCCCTTAGGACTAGCGGCGACTACAATGAGCAGTTCTTC.

This clone was counted a single time. The chain combines TRBV2 with TRBJ2-5, with D hard to call. Germline CDR1 is SNHLY and CDR2 is FYNNEI. The ends were cut back, 3 bases at V and 7 bases at J, with 6 bases in the middle. The CDR3 has 11 residues. CDR3 DNA: TGTGCCAGCAGTGATAAAGGGACCCAGTACTTC. Its translation is CASSDKGTQYF. Filled out from reference TRBV2 and TRBJ2-5, the complete variable domain reads EPEVTQTPSHQVTQMGQEVILRCVPISNHLYFYWYRQILGQKVEFLVSFYNNEISEKSEIFDDQFSVERPDGSNFTLKIRSTKLEDSAMYFCASSDKGTQYFGPGTRLLVL.

This chain connects TRBV28 to TRBJ1-3, with D unclear. This CDR3 contains 12 residues. V lost 6 bases and J lost 3, with 6 bases in between. Germline V gene data show CDR1 as MDHEN and CDR2 as SYDVKM. The CDR3 region is CASRGNGNTIYF. CDR3 in DNA: TGTGCCAGCAGAGGGAATGGAAACACCATATATTTT.